The rows below give T cell receptor beta chains drawn from one sample of a study of Graves' ophthalmopathy and Graves' hyperthyroidism. Via MiXCR, TCRdb re-called the multiplex PCR reads, giving one row per CDR3 protein. The sample includes approximately 210,000 distinct CDR3 sequences, under 30% of them seen just once. Source material: peripheral blood. These receptors all stem from a man in his fifties or sixties with Graves' ophthalmopathy. Each CDR3 is given with its conserved first and last residue. The order of the fields is clone size, V gene, D gene, J gene, CDR3 protein, CDR3 DNA. D genes are given only for firm matches. For some rows the clone size is stated as once, few or many, or as a class when expanded; others skip it.

size: many; V: TRBV6-2/TRBV6-3; D: NA; J: TRBJ2-6; CDR3: CASSYDGRALSGANVLTF; DNA: TGTGCCAGCAGTTACGACGGCAGGGCACTCTCTGGGGCCAACGTCCTGACTTTC
size: many; V: TRBV10-3; D: TRBD1; J: TRBJ2-7; CDR3: CAIRDRAYEQYF; DNA: TGTGCCATCAGGGACAGGGCCTACGAGCAGTACTTC
size: many; V: TRBV5-4; D: TRBD1; J: TRBJ2-7; CDR3: CASSYRDRVYEQYF; DNA: TGTGCCAGCAGCTACCGGGACAGGGTCTACGAGCAGTACTTC
size: many; V: TRBV25-1; D: NA; J: TRBJ1-1; CDR3: CASSAQGNTEAFF; DNA: TGTGCCAGCAGTGCTCAGGGGAACACTGAAGCTTTCTTT
size: many; V: TRBV3-1; D: NA; J: TRBJ1-5; CDR3: CASSHTAHSNQPQHF; DNA: TGTGCCAGCAGCCATACGGCTCATAGCAATCAGCCCCAGCATTTT
size: many; V: TRBV5-8; D: NA; J: TRBJ2-5; CDR3: CASSFRGYETQYF; DNA: TGTGCCAGCAGCTTTCGGGGGTACGAGACCCAGTACTTC
size: once; V: TRBV6-5; D: NA; J: TRBJ1-1; CDR3: CASSYPEGGIYTEAFF; DNA: TGTGCCAGCAGTTACCCCGAGGGAGGGATTTACACTGAAGCTTTCTTT
size: many; V: TRBV6-1; D: TRBD1; J: TRBJ2-2; CDR3: CASSPPDRGQGELFF; DNA: TGTGCCAGCAGTCCCCCGGACAGGGGCCAAGGGGAGCTGTTTTTT
size: many; V: TRBV6-1; D: NA; J: TRBJ1-2; CDR3: CASRTTGTDGYTF; DNA: TGTGCCAGCAGGACCACAGGGACGGATGGCTACACCTTC
size: NA; V: TRBV12-5; D: NA; J: TRBJ1-5; CDR3: CATQGSQPQHF; DNA: TGTGCTACACAGGGAAGTCAGCCCCAGCATTTT
size: many; V: TRBV4-1; D: TRBD1; J: TRBJ1-2; CDR3: CASSQENTGVYGYTF; DNA: TGCGCCAGCAGCCAAGAGAACACAGGGGTCTATGGCTACACCTTC
size: many; V: TRBV24-1; D: TRBD1; J: TRBJ2-2; CDR3: CATSDSSGTGRTGELFF; DNA: TGTGCCACCAGTGACTCCTCCGGGACAGGAAGGACCGGGGAGCTGTTTTTT
size: many; V: TRBV7-9; D: NA; J: TRBJ1-5; CDR3: CASSPPGGNQPQHF; DNA: TGTGCCAGCAGCCCCCCAGGGGGCAATCAGCCCCAGCATTTT
size: NA; V: TRBV6-7; D: NA; J: TRBJ1-1; CDR3: CASSYSPDGEMNTEAFF; DNA: TGTGCCAGCAGTTACTCCCCCGACGGTGAAATGAACACTGAAGCTTTCTTT
size: many; V: TRBV4-1; D: NA; J: TRBJ1-2; CDR3: CASSQVRRTDYGYTF; DNA: TGCGCCAGCAGCCAAGTAAGGAGGACTGACTATGGCTACACCTTC
size: many; V: TRBV12-3/TRBV12-4; D: TRBD1; J: TRBJ1-1; CDR3: CASSLFAGTGAQNTEAFF; DNA: TGTGCCAGCAGTTTATTCGCCGGGACAGGGGCCCAGAACACTGAAGCTTTCTTT
size: NA; V: TRBV2; D: NA; J: TRBJ2-7; CDR3: CASSEHGRNEQYF; DNA: TGTGCCAGCAGTGAGCACGGCAGAAACGAGCAGTACTTC
size: NA; V: TRBV12-3/TRBV12-4; D: NA; J: TRBJ1-1; CDR3: CASRSQGLNTEAFF; DNA: TGTGCCAGCAGGTCACAAGGGTTGAACACTGAAGCTTTCTTT
size: many; V: TRBV28; D: NA; J: TRBJ2-7; CDR3: CASSFLGGPYEQYF; DNA: TGTGCCAGCAGTTTTCTGGGGGGCCCCTACGAGCAGTACTTC
size: many; V: TRBV19; D: NA; J: TRBJ1-2; CDR3: CASSIGGAGEGYTF; DNA: TGTGCCAGTAGTATAGGCGGAGCAGGAGAGGGCTACACCTTC
size: NA; V: TRBV12-3/TRBV12-4; D: NA; J: TRBJ2-7; CDR3: CASPPKVDPYEQYF; DNA: TGTGCCAGCCCCCCAAAGGTGGATCCCTACGAGCAGTACTTC
size: NA; V: TRBV11-2; D: TRBD2; J: TRBJ2-5; CDR3: CASSPGTRDQETQYF; DNA: TGTGCCAGCAGCCCTGGGACTAGAGACCAAGAGACCCAGTACTTC
size: many; V: TRBV4-3; D: NA; J: TRBJ1-6; CDR3: CASSQGDVLNSPLHF; DNA: TGCGCCAGCAGCCAAGGGGACGTTCTCAATTCACCCCTCCACTTT
size: many; V: TRBV14; D: NA; J: TRBJ1-1; CDR3: CASSQDRGEEDTEAFF; DNA: TGTGCCAGCAGCCAAGATCGCGGGGAGGAGGACACTGAAGCTTTCTTT
size: many; V: TRBV6-2/TRBV6-3; D: NA; J: TRBJ1-2; CDR3: CASSLPGPTGYTF; DNA: TGTGCCAGCAGTCTCCCGGGACCGACCGGCTACACCTTC
size: many; V: TRBV3-1; D: TRBD1; J: TRBJ2-2; CDR3: CASSQNDRGRTGELFF; DNA: TGTGCCAGCAGCCAGAATGACAGGGGGCGCACCGGGGAGCTGTTTTTT
size: NA; V: TRBV27; D: NA; J: TRBJ1-2; CDR3: CASRTGGLNYGYTF; DNA: TGTGCCAGCAGGACGGGGGGACTTAACTATGGCTACACCTTC
size: many; V: TRBV30; D: TRBD1; J: TRBJ1-2; CDR3: CAWSWSGQSYGYTF; DNA: TGTGCCTGGAGTTGGTCGGGACAGAGTTATGGCTACACCTTC
size: NA; V: TRBV20-1; D: TRBD2; J: TRBJ2-5; CDR3: CSARDQDSGRPQETQYF; DNA: TGCAGTGCTAGAGATCAGGATAGCGGGAGGCCTCAAGAGACCCAGTACTTC
size: NA; V: TRBV12-3/TRBV12-4; D: NA; J: TRBJ1-2; CDR3: CASSLTHSYGYTF; DNA: TGTGCCAGCAGTTTAACCCACAGCTATGGCTACACCTTC
size: many; V: TRBV6-1; D: NA; J: TRBJ1-1; CDR3: CASSSFFNTEAFF; DNA: TGTGCCAGCAGCTCCTTCTTTAACACTGAAGCTTTCTTT
size: many; V: TRBV6-2/TRBV6-3; D: NA; J: TRBJ2-7; CDR3: CASSALRGGFYEQYF; DNA: TGTGCCAGCAGCGCCCTCAGGGGAGGTTTCTACGAGCAGTACTTC
size: NA; V: TRBV7-2; D: TRBD2; J: TRBJ2-5; CDR3: CASSLQRGGQETQYF; DNA: TGTGCCAGCAGCCTCCAGCGGGGGGGCCAAGAGACCCAGTACTTC